Presented here are 18 T cell receptor beta chains from one specimen sequenced in a study of shared clonotypes between healthy human individuals. The data were produced by immunoSEQ multiplex PCR, yet TCRdb's version contains in-frame clones alone and is incomplete. The sample consists of 2 million to 3 million clones, around nine tenths of them appearing once. Sequencing was performed on naive CD4+ T cells sorted from blood. Subset given: CD45RA+ positively selected. Receptor source: a man aged 18 to 29 in good health.

Points on this clone: This same CDR3 is encoded by further DNA sequences in the sample. V usage is TRBV30 and J usage is TRBJ1-6; D gene uncertain. From germline, CDR1 is GTSNPN and CDR2 SVGIG (reference sequence). V was clipped by 2 bases and J by 6 bases, with 8 bases between them. CDR3 length: 13 residues. The CDR3 reads CAWSSGVNSPLHF. The CDR3 DNA reads as TGTGCCTGGAGTAGCGGGGTTAATTCACCCCTCCACTTT.

The chain is built from TRBV19 and TRBJ1-6; 11 positions agree with TRBD1. CDR1 and CDR2 (germline): LNHDA, SQIVND (reference sequence). The CDR3 extends over 16 amino acids. J was trimmed by 10 bases and V by 3 bases; bases with no gene match: 8. The CDR3 reads CASSISWGQGDSPLHF. CDR3 bases: TGTGCCAGTAGTATTTCGTGGGGACAGGGGGACTCACCCCTCCACTTT.

This sequence joins TRBV12-5 and TRBJ2-1; D is uncertain. Germline V gene sequence: CDR1 LGHNT, CDR2 FRNRAP. Trimming pared 1 base from V and 6 bases from J, leaving 10 bases between. The CDR3 is 14 amino acids. The CDR3 nucleotides read TGTGCTAGTGGTTTGGATTCGCGGCTCAATGAGCAGTTCTTC. Its translation is CASGLDSRLNEQFF.

V is TRBV5-4 and J is TRBJ2-5, with 10 bases fitting TRBD2. This CDR3 region has 16 residues. The J segment lost 3 bases and the V segment lost 4 bases, leaving 9 bases of the junction unmatched. Germline loops: CDR1 SGHNT, CDR2 YYREEE (reference sequence). The CDR3 region is CASSPAPLAGEETQYF. Here the CDR3 DNA reads TGTGCCAGCAGCCCGGCCCCGCTAGCGGGGGAAGAGACCCAGTACTTC.

The chain recombines TRBV19 with TRBJ1-2; 7 bases map to TRBD1. In germline, CDR1 is LNHDA, CDR2 SQIVND (reference sequence). The CDR3 sequence is 15 residues long. J was trimmed by 4 bases and V by 4 bases; bases with no gene match: 9. CDR3: CASSKPGQTIYGYTF. CDR3 bases: TGTGCCAGTAGTAAACCGGGACAGACGATCTATGGCTACACCTTC.

This clone is a singleton in its sample. The CDR3 reads CATSAGGEPEPQHF. The CDR3 region has the DNA TGTGCCACCAGCGCCGGGGGTGAACCAGAGCCCCAGCATTTT. The gene calls are TRBV15 and TRBJ1-5, with TRBD1 as a possible D gene (5 bases). Trimming stripped 5 bases from V and 8 bases from J, with 16 bases between. The CDR3 is made up of 14 amino acids. Germline V gene sequence: CDR1 LNHNV, CDR2 YYDKDF (reference sequence). Full variable domain (outside the CDR3, taken from reference TRBV15 and TRBJ1-5): DAMVIQNPRYQVTQFGKPVTLSCSQTLNHNVMYWYQQKSSQAPKLLFHYYDKDFNNEADTPDNFQSRRPNTSFCFLDIRSPGLGDTAMYLCATSAGGEPEPQHFGDGTRLSIL.

This clone was counted once. The rearrangement links TRBV6-5 to TRBJ2-7; the D gene is possibly TRBD2 (5 bases). The CDR3 has 15 residues. Germline CDR1 MNHEY, CDR2 SVGAGI. Trimming took 0 bases from V and 6 from J, leaving 15 bases between them. CDR3 residues: CASSYSGEMISEQYF. The CDR3 DNA sequence: TGTGCCAGCAGTTACTCCGGGGAAATGATCAGCGAGCAGTACTTC.

The gene calls are TRBV2 and TRBJ2-7; D is unclear. The CDR3 spans 17 residues. CDR1 and CDR2 from the germline V gene are SNHLY and FYNNEI. Trimming pared 0 bases from V and 5 bases from J, leaving 20 bases between. The CDR3 is CASSEARGFAGVHEQYF. In DNA form, the CDR3 reads TGTGCCAGCAGTGAAGCGCGAGGTTTTGCAGGAGTCCACGAGCAGTACTTC.

The chain has TRBV18 and TRBJ2-5; 11 bases line up with TRBD2. From germline, CDR1 is KGHSH and CDR2 LQKENI. The CDR3 has 16 amino acids. V was clipped by 4 bases and J by 1 base; unmatched bases: 5. CDR3 sequence reads: CASSRGTSGVQETQYF. The CDR3, as DNA: TGTGCCAGCTCACGGGGGACTAGCGGAGTCCAAGAGACCCAGTACTTC. The entire variable domain, with the rest obtained from reference TRBV18 and TRBJ2-5, is as follows: NAGVMQNPRHLVRRRGQEARLRCSPMKGHSHVYWYRQLPEEGLKFMVYLQKENIIDESGMPKERFSAEFPKEGPSILRIQQVVRGDSAAYFCASSRGTSGVQETQYFGPGTRLLVL.

The rearrangement uses TRBV30 and TRBJ1-3; possibly TRBD1 for D (5 bases). CDR3 length: 14 residues. Germline V gives CDR1 GTSNPN, CDR2 SVGIG (reference sequence). V was pared by 2 bases and J by 2 bases, with 10 bases between. This chain's CDR3 is CAWSKGKAGNTIYF. The CDR3 DNA follows: TGTGCCTGGAGTAAGGGGAAAGCTGGAAACACCATATATTTT.

The genes are TRBV29-1 and TRBJ2-5, with D perhaps matching TRBD2 (5 bases). The CDR3 has 12 residues. Germline V gene sequence: CDR1 SQVTM, CDR2 ANQGSEA. Trimming took off 6 bases at V and 9 bases at J, with 17 bases between the two ends. The CDR3 coding sequence is TGCAGCGTCGGCCCCTTAATCGGGGCCCAGTACTTC. Protein: CSVGPLIGAQYF.

The V and J genes are TRBV25-1 and TRBJ2-7; maybe TRBD1 (5 bases). The CDR3 spans 11 residues. Trimming removed 7 bases at V and 4 bases at J, with 8 bases between. Per germline, CDR1 MGHDK and CDR2 SYGVNS. The CDR3 coding sequence is TGTGCCAGCATAACAGGTTACGAGCAGTACTTC. Translation gives CASITGYEQYF.

The chain links TRBV5-4 to TRBJ2-7; possibly TRBD1 or TRBD2 for D (5 bases each). Germline V lookup: CDR1 SGHNT, CDR2 YYREEE (reference sequence). This CDR3 contains 13 residues. V lost 0 bases, J lost 9 bases, and 13 bases lay in between. The CDR3 DNA reads TGTGCCAGCAGCTTGGGCCAGGGACGGGGGCAGTACTTC. Translated, it gives CASSLGQGRGQYF.

The chain links TRBV10-3 to TRBJ2-5; D is uncertain. Germline CDR1 ENHRY, CDR2 SYGVKD. CDR3 length equals 13 residues. V shed 6 bases and J shed 0 bases, with 8 bases lying between them. CDR3 protein: CAIRDGYQETQYF. The CDR3 DNA follows: TGTGCCATCAGAGACGGTTACCAAGAGACCCAGTACTTC.

The chain combines TRBV19 with TRBJ2-7; 12 bases are a match to TRBD2. This CDR3 is 15 amino acids long. V shed 1 base and J 4 bases; nucleotides not matched to a gene: 2. The germline gives CDR1 LNHDA, CDR2 SQIVND (reference sequence). The CDR3 nucleotides read TGTGCCAGTAGTATAGCTGGACTAGCGGGGTACGAGCAGTACTTC. This encodes CASSIAGLAGYEQYF.

The V and J genes are TRBV5-1 and TRBJ2-3, with a weak D call TRBD2 (6 bases). V was pared by 4 bases and J by 2 bases, with 11 bases between. The CDR3 contains 14 residues. Looked up from germline, CDR1 is SGHRS and CDR2 is YFSETQ. CDR3 residues: CASSPGVNTDTQYF. The CDR3 DNA is TGCGCCAGCAGCCCGGGGGTGAACACAGATACGCAGTATTTT.

The chain carries TRBV5-1 and TRBJ2-2; 8 positions match TRBD1. Germline V gives CDR1 SGHRS, CDR2 YFSETQ. V lost 4 bases and J lost 3; bases outside the gene matches: 14. There are 18 residues in the CDR3. In DNA form, the CDR3 reads TGCGCCAGCAGCAGGACTCGACAGGGGTCAATAGACACCGGGGAGCTGTTTTTT. This codes for CASSRTRQGSIDTGELFF. Together with reference TRBV5-1 and TRBJ2-2, the CDR3 gives the full variable domain: KAGVTQTPRYLIKTRGQQVTLSCSPISGHRSVSWYQQTPGQGLQFLFEYFSETQRNKGNFPGRFSGRQFSNSRSEMNVSTLELGDSALYLCASSRTRQGSIDTGELFFGEGSRLTVL.

V and J are TRBV7-6 and TRBJ2-7; 8 bases are a match to TRBD2. V shed 6 bases and J 1 base; nucleotides not matched to a gene: 11. The CDR3 runs to 16 residues. CDR1 is SGHVS, CDR2 FNYEAQ, per germline. For the CDR3, the DNA is TGTGCCAGCAGACCCGACCCCGGGGGGGAATCCTACGAGCAGTACTTC. It yields the protein CASRPDPGGESYEQYF.